This T cell receptor beta chain is drawn from a study of cytomegalovirus exposure and HLA in healthy donors (dated by TCRdb to about 2017). Notes on the research overall: An earlier analysis of 587 of the donors reported about 250 Gb of sequence data and approximately 110 million unique TCR beta sequences from some 180 million T cells. An early release covering approximately 600 HLA-typed donors comprised about 300 gigabases of sequencing data and roughly 85 million unique TCR sequences. Of the 350 to 400 genotyped donors, about 84% fell in the genetic ancestry cluster associated with self-reported Caucasian donors. The study aimed to test whether cataloging public T cell receptors could reveal signatures of past pathogen exposure. The study used immunosequencing to profile the T cell repertoires of 670 or so subjects and linked those repertoires to cytomegalovirus serostatus. A separate validation cohort of over 95 different subjects was used in addition to the approximately 640-subject first cohort. The study combined high-throughput TCR immunosequencing, statistical association of individual TCRs with disease status, and machine learning to predict cytomegalovirus infection status. A later analysis re-examined previously published TCR beta repertoires from several hundred donors and added high-resolution HLA genotyping to investigate patterns of TCR occurrence. Rather than drawing on any new phenotypic data, the later analysis identified candidate immune exposures from TCR beta sequences and the way those sequences occurred across donors. In an earlier analysis of about 590 of the donors, high-throughput TCR beta sequencing was used to judge whether each TCR beta V gene segment behaved as functional or pseudogenic. Donor age, sex, ethnicity and CMV serostatus were collected together with the repertoire data. In a later genetic analysis, genome-wide SNP genotypes for about 55% of the roughly 700 donors were used, and that subset was treated as a discovery cohort. Every discovery cohort repertoire had been produced on one sequencing platform. HLA typing covered class I and class II loci at four-digit resolution. Typing coverage varied by locus: roughly 620-640 donors for A, B, C, DRB1 and DQB1; roughly 560 for DQA1; approximately 610 for DPA1; around 450 for DPB1. Four to six DR-DQ haplotypes were handled as single units for association and clustering because linkage in the cohort was strong. On average, about 200,000 unique TCR beta nucleotide sequences were sequenced per donor among 398 genotyped donors of the cohort, with 15% to 20% of those sequences being non-productive. Overall study results and their limits: Correlated functional status among segregating V segments might reflect linkage disequilibrium, but an unknown experimental factor could not be ruled out. A later analysis found that most CMV-associated TCR beta chains appeared HLA-restricted, with HLA associations seemingly driven largely by CMV exposure. The authors suggested that the approach could potentially be extended to other disease states and immunological phenotypes. Because HLA typing was unavailable for some donors at each locus, only the typed subset was used in association tests. The cohort was sequenced for TCR beta chains only, and without alpha or paired-chain data the features that could be detected were limited. Roughly uniform sequencing depth across donors was assumed in presence/absence analyses, although this assumption may not hold. Compared with equally common non-associated chains, HLA-associated TCR beta chains in a later analysis were more clonally expanded and had lower generation probabilities. A later analysis reported that several top co-occurrence clusters appeared linked to parvovirus B19, influenza, CMV and Epstein-Barr virus. Cytomegalovirus status was reported to be diagnosed by the classifier with high specificity and sensitivity in both the original and validation cohorts. In a later analysis, some 18,000 TCR beta sequences were associated with specific HLA alleles at a false discovery rate of 0.05. The only immune exposure information available for the cohort was CMV serostatus. In an earlier analysis of some 640 of the donors, most TCR beta V segments were observed in productive rearrangements about 90% or about 30% of the time, broadly matching IMGT annotations. In vitro tests confirmed that a few of the cytomegalovirus-associated TCR beta chains recognize cytomegalovirus antigens. A later analysis found that TCR association rates varied across HLA loci, with DRB1 alleles showing the most associated TCRs and HLA-C alleles the fewest. In a later genetic analysis, a missense DCLRE1C variant was associated with V-gene and J-gene trimming of TCR beta chains, and the association was replicated in an independent cohort. Assigning TCR associations to individual alleles was difficult when HLA alleles, especially DR and DQ, strongly co-occurred. In the study, approximately 160 TCR beta chains were listed as associated with cytomegalovirus. Across donors, most TCR sequences were observed very rarely, whereas some public TCRs were present in many individuals. Because the 87-base-pair reads could not distinguish some IMGT-functional V segments, including TRBV6-2 and TRBV6-3, those segments were excluded. A later genetic analysis reported fewer N-insertions in productive TCRs among donors in an Asian-associated ancestry cluster than the roughly 700-donor mean. The earlier analysis of approximately 540 of the donors excluded about 16 rarely observed V segments, including chromosome 9 orphons, because counts were too low. A group of highly shared sequence variants was considered likely to be a technical artifact of the sequencing pipeline. A further reported finding was that TCR beta sequences accurately predicted the HLA-A and HLA-B alleles for most subjects in the first cohort.

As to this clone: Its target antigen remains unknown. Base qualities are not provided; no much larger clone lies one nucleotide away.

Library prep was done by the immunoSEQ multiplex PCR assay. The multiplex PCR relied on a mix of 60 forward primers for TCR Vbeta segments and 13 reverse primers for TCR Jbeta segments. The CDR3 region of rearranged TCR beta genes was amplified from genomic DNA by a multiplex PCR assay. On the Illumina HiSeq System, the amplified TCR beta libraries were sequenced as 87-base-pair reads. In the source study's methods: A later analysis counted approximately 84 million unique TCR beta chains across the 690 or so repertoires, and some 11 million of these chains were shared by at least two donors. Raw reads were error-corrected and collapsed into unique sequences with a nearest-neighbor algorithm that merged closely related sequences to remove PCR and sequencing errors. To assign V, D and J gene segments, CDR3 sequences were aligned to IMGT reference sequences. For a sequence to be retained, a match of at least six nucleotides to both a V gene segment and a J gene segment was required. Rearrangements were classified as productive when the CDR3 lacked stop codons and remained in frame with V and J, and all other rearrangements were classified as non-productive. CDR3 was defined according to IMGT convention as the region running from the second conserved V-encoded cysteine to the conserved J-encoded phenylalanine. The earlier analysis of 550 to 650 of the donors excluded any sequence lacking an unambiguous match to a single V gene segment. In an earlier analysis of around 600 of the donors, V segments were called functional above 56.7% productive rearrangements and were called segregating when the between-donor standard deviation exceeded 5%. A statistical classification framework was built for diagnosing cytomegalovirus status from the catalog of TCR beta chain sequences. In a later analysis, TCR nucleotide sequences were compared against IMGT/GENE-DB human TR gene sequences so that V and J genes could be assigned. In a later analysis, CDR3 sequences and most-parsimonious VDJ recombination scenarios were assigned using the TCRdist pipeline. A later analysis defined each TCR beta chain by its CDR3 amino acid sequence plus V-gene family, and excluded reads lacking a unique V-gene family. In a later analysis, around 600 highly shared, low-generation-probability nucleotide sequences were removed to address suspected cross-contamination and a sequencing artifact. For each public chain, a later analysis derived a clonal expansion index from normalized ranks of inferred template counts within each repertoire. Generation probabilities in a later analysis came from a VDJ recombination model fitted to out-of-frame rearrangements, and those results were checked against IGoR. In a later analysis, hypergeometric tests were used to score TCR-TCR, TCR-HLA and TCR-CMV co-occurrence, with a repertoire-size bias correction applied to TCR pairs. In a later analysis, false discovery rates were estimated by permuting HLA or CMV assignments 20 times. In a later analysis, co-occurring TCRs were grouped with DBSCAN, and TCRdist sequence similarity was added when clustering was performed within HLA-allele-positive subsets. Repertoires with fewer than 30,000 or more than 120,000 public chains were left out of co-occurrence clustering, as were four to six repertoires with anomalous nucleotide sharing. Entries here come from immuneACCESS through TCRdb and include only in-frame sequences with V and J called. Some clones fail to appear in such tables; in the studies checked, an unresolved V gene covers under half of the shortfall, and the cause of the remainder is unknown. The DNA gave D and trimming, while V, J and clone size come from that table. For this sample there are fewer than 250,000 clones; 76% appear just once. The ten largest make up 0.63% of the sample.

In total, 666 healthy bone marrow donors made up the cohort. Cohort members were all nominally healthy when sampled, although unrecorded immune exposures were likely present. The donor was CMV seronegative and was included in the group of a few hundred seronegative cohort members. A peripheral blood sample was collected from each donor, and TCR beta sequencing was performed on peripheral blood mononuclear cells. Genomic DNA extraction from the blood cell samples was performed with the Qiagen DNeasy Blood Extraction Kit. The CDR3 contains 16 residues, cysteine and phenylalanine counted. The retained sequence is limited to the CDR3, 48 bases, with the frame set at the first base. The germline V gene provides CDR1 SNHLY and CDR2 FYNNEI. V drops 4 bases and J drops 5 bases, leaving 17 bases in between.

This receptor was obtained from a man between 18 and 35 years old in good health and CMV-seronegative. Sample: PBMCs. The receptor chain draws on TRBV2 and TRBJ1-4, with the D gene too uncertain to name. Here is the DNA: TGTGCCAGCAGTGGAAACCGGGGTCCATCCAATGAAAAACTGTTTTTT. It translates as CASSGNRGPSNEKLFF. With all but the CDR3 taken from the reference TRBV2 and TRBJ1-4 genes, the full variable domain is: EPEVTQTPSHQVTQMGQEVILRCVPISNHLYFYWYRQILGQKVEFLVSFYNNEISEKSEIFDDQFSVERPDGSNFTLKIRSTKLEDSAMYFCASSGNRGPSNEKLFFGSGTQLSVL.